This T cell receptor (beta chain) was found in a study of blood T cell repertoires in COVID-19. Study in general: Material from acute and convalescent COVID-19 was sourced from the United States, Italy and Spain.

Only one count was recorded for this clone. Per the original methods: From reference gene primer amplification, estimates of nucleated cell counts were derived. Profiled with immunoSEQ multiplex PCR; TCRdb holds only in-frame clones, not every one. V and J calls plus clone size are reproduced from that table; the DNA served to infer D and trimming. The sample comprises roughly 200,000 clones, 86% of which are singletons, and less than 3.5% rests with the top ten. The ends were cut back, 0 bases at V and 8 bases at J, with 8 bases in the middle. Germline V gene data show CDR1 as SEHNR and CDR2 as FQNEAQ (reference sequence). The CDR3 length is 13 residues.

The chain recombines TRBV7-9 with TRBJ2-1, with a possible D match to TRBD2 (6 bases). This clonotype was obtained from a woman aged 25 to 39 with active or convalescent COVID-19. Sequencing was done on a sample of peripheral blood. The CDR3 is CASSLARDYEQFF. In DNA form, the CDR3 reads TGTGCCAGCAGCTTAGCCCGGGACTATGAGCAGTTCTTC.